The 7 T cell receptor beta chains below come from one sample, sequenced in a study of T cells after posttransplantation cyclophosphamide. Repertoires were generated with immunoSEQ multiplex PCR, while TCRdb's copy carries only in-frame clones and drops some. The table shows approximately 52,000 clones, with 86% occurring only once. Sequenced: PBMCs. These receptors were obtained from a man aged 25-45 years with a blood cancer, CMV-positive, and with a related stem cell donor.

The CDR3, as DNA: TGTGCCAGCAGCCCCCCGGGGGTCACAGATACGCAGTATTTT. Its translation is CASSPPGVTDTQYF. The chain joins TRBV7-9 to TRBJ2-3; possible D gene TRBD2, 6 bases. The CDR3 is 14 residues long. The germline V and J ends were trimmed by 5 bases and 2 bases, with 11 bases remaining between them. Germline assignment: CDR1 SEHNR and CDR2 FQNEAQ (reference sequence).

The chain links TRBV5-1 to TRBJ2-7; D is possibly TRBD2 (5 bases). Trimming took off 4 bases at V and 0 bases at J, with 14 bases between the two ends. Germline values: CDR1 SGHRS, CDR2 YFSETQ. This CDR3 region has 15 residues. The CDR3 loop reads CASSMGSGSSYEQYF. CDR3 sequence (DNA): TGCGCCAGCAGCATGGGGTCGGGGTCCTCCTACGAGCAGTACTTC.

The chain is built from TRBV4-3 and TRBJ2-3, with 10 nucleotides matching TRBD2. CDR3 length: 16 residues. The germline gives CDR1 LGHNA, CDR2 YSLEER. V lost 4 bases, J lost 4 bases, and 8 bases stayed unmatched. DNA for the CDR3: TGCGCCAGCAGCCTCTCACTAGCGGGAATTGCAGATACGCAGTATTTT. This sequence encodes CASSLSLAGIADTQYF.

CDR3 DNA sequence: TGCAGCGTTGGGGGGGGGACGTATCCCTACGAGCAGTACTTC. This sequence encodes CSVGGGTYPYEQYF. The V gene is TRBV29-1, the J gene TRBJ2-7; 7 bases agree with TRBD2. Germline V gene data show CDR1 as SQVTM and CDR2 as ANQGSEA. This CDR3 comprises 14 residues. J lost 2 bases, V lost 4 bases, and 8 bases had no gene match.

This chain links TRBV29-1 with TRBJ1-4, with a possible D match to TRBD1 (5 bases). The V and J ends lost 6 bases and 4 bases respectively, with 9 bases between them. This CDR3 contains 12 residues. Germline V CDR1 and CDR2: SQVTM, ANQGSEA. The CDR3 sequence is CSVRQHNEKLFF. As DNA, the CDR3 is TGCAGCGTACGACAGCATAATGAAAAACTGTTTTTT.

The chain employs TRBV4-3 and TRBJ2-1; 10 nucleotides agree with TRBD2. The CDR3 runs 14 residues. V was clipped by 7 bases and J by 7 bases; unmatched bases: 7. Germline values: CDR1 LGHNA, CDR2 YSLEER. The CDR3 DNA reads TGCGCCAGCACTACTAGCGGGATGCCGAATGAGCAGTTCTTC. It codes for CASTTSGMPNEQFF.

The chain uses TRBV27 and TRBJ2-7, with 7 positions matching TRBD2. Germline CDR1 MNHEY, CDR2 SMNVEV (reference sequence). The CDR3 is made up of 15 amino acids. The junction had 6 bases not matched to a gene; V was cut back by 1 base and J by 3 bases. CDR3 bases: TGTGCCAGCAGTTTATTTGCTAGCGGATTCTACGAGCAGTACTTC. It specifies CASSLFASGFYEQYF.